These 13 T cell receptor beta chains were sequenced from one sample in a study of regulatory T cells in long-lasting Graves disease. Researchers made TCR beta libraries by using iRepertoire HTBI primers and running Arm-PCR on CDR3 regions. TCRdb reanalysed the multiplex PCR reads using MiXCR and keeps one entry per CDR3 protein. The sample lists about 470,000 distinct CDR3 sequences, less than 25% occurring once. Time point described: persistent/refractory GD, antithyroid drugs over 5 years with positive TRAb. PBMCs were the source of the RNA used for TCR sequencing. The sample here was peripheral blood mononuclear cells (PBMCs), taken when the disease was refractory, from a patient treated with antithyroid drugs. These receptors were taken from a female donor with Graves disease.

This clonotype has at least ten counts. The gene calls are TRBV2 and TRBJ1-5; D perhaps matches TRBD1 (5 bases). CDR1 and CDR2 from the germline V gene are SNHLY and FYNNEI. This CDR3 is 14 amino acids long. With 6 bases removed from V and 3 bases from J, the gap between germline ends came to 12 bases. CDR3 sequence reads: CASRLGGNNQPQHF. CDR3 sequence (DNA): TGTGCCAGCAGGCTTGGGGGGAACAATCAGCCCCAGCATTTT.

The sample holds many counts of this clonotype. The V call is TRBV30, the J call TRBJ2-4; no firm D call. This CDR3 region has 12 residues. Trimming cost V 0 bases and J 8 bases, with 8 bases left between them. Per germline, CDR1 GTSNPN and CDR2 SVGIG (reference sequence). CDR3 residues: CAWSVMPDIQYF. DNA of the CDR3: TGTGCCTGGAGTGTAATGCCGGACATTCAGTACTTC.

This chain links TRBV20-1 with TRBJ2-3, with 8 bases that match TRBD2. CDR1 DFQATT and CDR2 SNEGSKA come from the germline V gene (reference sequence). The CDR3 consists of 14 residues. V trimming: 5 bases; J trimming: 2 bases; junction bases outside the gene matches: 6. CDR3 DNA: TGCAGTGCTTTAGCGGGACTCCACACAGATACGCAGTATTTT. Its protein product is CSALAGLHTDTQYF.

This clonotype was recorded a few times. In DNA form, the CDR3 reads TGTGCCAGCAGCCGGCGACCGGATAGCTATGGCTACACCTTC. Amino acids: CASSRRPDSYGYTF. V is TRBV27 and J is TRBJ1-2; no reliable D call. V was pared by 6 bases and J by 4 bases, with 15 bases between. Germline CDR1 and CDR2: MNHEY and SMNVEV (reference sequence). The CDR3 has 14 amino acids.

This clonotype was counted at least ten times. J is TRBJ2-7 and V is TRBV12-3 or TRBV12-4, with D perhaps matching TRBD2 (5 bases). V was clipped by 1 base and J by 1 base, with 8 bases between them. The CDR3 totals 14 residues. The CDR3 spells CASSLEAGSYEQYF. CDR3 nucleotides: TGTGCCAGCAGTTTAGAGGCGGGTTCCTACGAGCAGTACTTC.

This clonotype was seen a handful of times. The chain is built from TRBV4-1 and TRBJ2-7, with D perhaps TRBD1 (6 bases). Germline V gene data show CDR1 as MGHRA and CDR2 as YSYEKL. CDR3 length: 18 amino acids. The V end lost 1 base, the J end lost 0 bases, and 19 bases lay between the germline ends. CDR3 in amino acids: CASSQGTGFGPSSYEQYF. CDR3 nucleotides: TGCGCCAGCAGCCAAGGAACAGGGTTTGGTCCCAGCTCCTACGAGCAGTACTTC.

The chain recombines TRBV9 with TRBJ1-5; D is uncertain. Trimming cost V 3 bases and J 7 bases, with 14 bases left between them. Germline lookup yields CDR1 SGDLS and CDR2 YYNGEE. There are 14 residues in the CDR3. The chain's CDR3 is CASSGGIGRQPQHF. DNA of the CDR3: TGTGCCAGCAGCGGAGGGATAGGGAGGCAGCCCCAGCATTTT. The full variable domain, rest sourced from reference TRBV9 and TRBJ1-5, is DSGVTQTPKHLITATGQRVTLRCSPRSGDLSVYWYQQSLDQGLQFLIQYYNGEERAKGNILERFSAQQFPDLHSELNLSSLELGDSALYFCASSGGIGRQPQHFGDGTRLSIL.

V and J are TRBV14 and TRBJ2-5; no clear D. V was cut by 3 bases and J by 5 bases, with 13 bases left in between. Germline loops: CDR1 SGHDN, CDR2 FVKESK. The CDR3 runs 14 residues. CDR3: CASSHWTARETQYF. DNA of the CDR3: TGTGCCAGCAGCCACTGGACGGCTCGGGAGACCCAGTACTTC.

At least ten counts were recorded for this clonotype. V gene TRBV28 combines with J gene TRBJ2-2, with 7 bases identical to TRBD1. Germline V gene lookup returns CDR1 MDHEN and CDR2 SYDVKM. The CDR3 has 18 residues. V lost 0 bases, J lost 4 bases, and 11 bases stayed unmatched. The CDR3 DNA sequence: TGTGCCAGCAGTTTATGGGACTTCCGGGACAGCACCACCGGGGAGCTGTTTTTT. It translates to CASSLWDFRDSTTGELFF.

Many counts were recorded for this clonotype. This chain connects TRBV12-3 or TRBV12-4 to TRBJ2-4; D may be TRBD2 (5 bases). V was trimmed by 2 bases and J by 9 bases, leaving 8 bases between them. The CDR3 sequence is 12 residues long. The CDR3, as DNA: TGTGCCAGCAGTTTATTCGGAGGCATTCAGTACTTC. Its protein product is CASSLFGGIQYF.

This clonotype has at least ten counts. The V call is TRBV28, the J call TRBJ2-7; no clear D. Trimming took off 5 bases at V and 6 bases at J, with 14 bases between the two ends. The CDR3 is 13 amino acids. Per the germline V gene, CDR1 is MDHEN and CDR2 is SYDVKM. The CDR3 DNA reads TGTGCCAGCAGTCCCGCCTCAGGTTTCGAGCAGTACTTC. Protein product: CASSPASGFEQYF.

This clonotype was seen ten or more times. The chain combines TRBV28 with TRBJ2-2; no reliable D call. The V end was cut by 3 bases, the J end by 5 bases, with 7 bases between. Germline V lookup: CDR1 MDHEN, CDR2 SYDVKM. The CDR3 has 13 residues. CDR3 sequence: CASSFAVTGELFF. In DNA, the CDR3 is TGTGCCAGCAGTTTTGCAGTAACCGGGGAGCTGTTTTTT.

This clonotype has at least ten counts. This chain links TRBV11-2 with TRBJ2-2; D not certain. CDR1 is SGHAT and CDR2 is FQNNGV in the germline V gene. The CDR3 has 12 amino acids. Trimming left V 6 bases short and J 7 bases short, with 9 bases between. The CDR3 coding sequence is TGTGCCAGCAGGATACGGATCGGGGAGCTGTTTTTT. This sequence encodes CASRIRIGELFF.